A selection of T cell receptor beta chains follows, all from one sample in a study of blood T cell repertoires in COVID-19. Profiled with immunoSEQ multiplex PCR; TCRdb holds only in-frame clones, not every one. The sample records 70,000 or so clones, about 89% being singletons. Material: peripheral blood. Receptors were obtained from a man between 60 and 75 years old with acute or convalescent COVID-19. CDR3s include the opening cysteine and the closing phenylalanine or tryptophan. The order of the fields is J gene, clone size, V gene, CDR3 protein. The size entry is marked missing in some rows and otherwise reads once, few, many or a size class.

>TRBJ2-2|NA|TRBV5-1
CASSTSPNTGELFF
>TRBJ2-5|NA|TRBV2
CASSGTQETQYF
>TRBJ2-2|few|TRBV25-1
CASSDPGKTGELFF
>TRBJ2-3|once|TRBV4-2
CASSHPTSGSKYF
>TRBJ2-1|NA|TRBV5-6
CASSLFTGNGNEQFF
>TRBJ2-1|NA|TRBV9
CASSVDGTSFNEQFF
>TRBJ1-1|few|TRBV2
CASRWTGGDTEAFF
>TRBJ1-6|NA|TRBV10-3
CATTGGPGQDNSPLHF
>TRBJ2-6|NA|TRBV6-4
CASSDGGASGANVLTF
>TRBJ2-3|NA|TRBV5-1
CASSSQGTDTQYF
>TRBJ1-1|NA|TRBV30
CAWRADQVNTEAFF
>TRBJ2-1|NA|TRBV11-2
CASSSYGRGGSYNEQFF
>TRBJ2-1|NA|TRBV9
CASSVAQAGVLGNEQFF
>TRBJ1-5|few|TRBV7-2
CASSLGQANQPQHF